The clone carrying this T cell receptor (beta chain) was counted only a few times. Its target is not known. Time point here: newly diagnosed GD, antithyroid drugs for less than 3 months. PBMCs were the source of the RNA used for TCR sequencing. A volume of 7 to 9 milliliters of peripheral blood was collected in EDTA tubes. For TCR beta, libraries came from iRepertoire HTBI primers and Arm-PCR of CDR3 regions. Via MiXCR, TCRdb re-called the multiplex PCR reads, giving one row per CDR3 protein. Of about 560,000 distinct CDR3 sequences in the sample, 15% to 20% were seen once. The sample belongs to a study of regulatory T cells in long-lasting Graves disease. Study-wide results and caveats: Possibly, accuracy suffered from the small sample size.

CDR1 and CDR2 (germline): DFQATT, SNEGSKA (reference sequence). The CDR3 has 13 amino acids. The V end was cut by 6 bases, the J end by 6 bases, with 15 bases between. These data were also reused for a study on T cells in Graves' hyperthyroidism and ophthalmopathy. That source notes: Patients were excluded because of uncontrolled infection, other autoimmune disease, pregnancy or lactation. Peripheral blood also featured most of the thyroid clonotypes expanded above 0.001.

The sample was peripheral blood mononuclear cells (PBMCs), taken at new diagnosis, from a patient treated with antithyroid drugs. The receptor comes from a man aged 18 to 29 with Graves disease. V gene TRBV20-1 combines with J gene TRBJ2-1; no firm D call. The CDR3 sequence is CSANKGVSNEQFF. DNA of the CDR3: TGCAGTGCCAATAAAGGAGTGAGCAATGAGCAGTTCTTC.